This T cell receptor (beta chain) appears in the sequencing data of a study of CD8 T cells in ankylosing spondylitis. Study-wide results and limits: A motif in TCR beta, a set of 8 or 9 highly homologous variants, appeared characteristic of ankylosing spondylitis blood. Reported data indicate significant enrichment of disease-linked clones within matched ankylosing spondylitis synovial fluid.

MiXCR was run by TCRdb on the 5' RACE reads, yielding one entry per CDR3 protein. The repertoire holds roughly 370,000 distinct CDR3 sequences, with about a fifth as singletons. At least ten counts were recorded for this clonotype. Its antigen is currently unknown. This CDR3 contains 12 residues. Trimming shortened V by 6 bases and J by 8 bases, and 16 bases separated the two germline ends. The germline V gene has CDR1 DFQATT and CDR2 SNEGSKA (reference sequence). This chain joins TRBV20-1 and TRBJ1-2, with D unresolved. The origin of this receptor is a male donor with ankylosing spondylitis. Material: blood, either unsorted or a sorted T cell fraction (not recorded which). The CDR3 spells CSAPPGEWGYTF. The CDR3 DNA is TGCAGTGCCCCCCCCGGAGAATGGGGCTACACCTTC.